These 4 T cell receptor beta chains were sequenced from one sample in a study of blood T cell repertoires in COVID-19. Clones were read by immunoSEQ multiplex PCR, and TCRdb kept only the in-frame ones, dropping some. The sample holds tens of thousands of clones, approximately 73% seen once. The sequenced sample consisted of peripheral blood. Source of these receptors: a man aged 60-69 years with COVID-19, enrolled during active disease.

The rearrangement links TRBV6-6 to TRBJ1-5; maybe TRBD1 (6 bases). Trimming removed 4 bases from V and 2 bases from J, with 12 bases in between. CDR3 length equals 15 residues. CDR1 and CDR2 (germline): MNHNY, SVGAGI (reference sequence). CDR3 nucleotides: TGTGCCAGCAGTTGGGGGGGCGCAGGCAATCAGCCCCAGCATTTT. Its protein product is CASSWGGAGNQPQHF.

This clone occurred once. DNA for the CDR3: TGTGCCAGTAGTATAGTAGCGGGGAACTCTGGAAACACCATATATTTT. Residues: CASSIVAGNSGNTIYF. The rearrangement uses TRBV19 and TRBJ1-3; no clear D. The V end was cut by 1 base, the J end by 0 bases, with 10 bases between. Germline CDR1 LNHDA, CDR2 SQIVND (reference sequence). This CDR3 is built from 16 residues.

This chain joins TRBV10-3 and TRBJ2-3; 8 bases fit TRBD1. In germline, CDR1 is ENHRY, CDR2 SYGVKD. The CDR3 has 13 residues. Trimming cost V 11 bases and J 1 base; bases outside gene matches: 5. CDR3 amino acids: CAVGGQGTDTQYF. In nucleotides, the CDR3 is TGTGCCGTAGGGGGACAGGGCACAGATACGCAGTATTTT.

To note about this clone: Mismatch with germline at one junction end may stem from a read error. The V and J genes are TRBV30 and TRBJ1-6, with 7 bases identical to TRBD1. The CDR3 sequence is 15 residues long. Per germline, CDR1 GTSNPN and CDR2 SVGIG (reference sequence). CDR3 amino acids: CAGRGRRQGNSPLHF. The CDR3 nucleotides are TGTGCCGGGAGAGGTCGCCGACAGGGAAATTCACCCCTCCACTTT.